This TCR beta chain was sequenced during a study of blood T cell repertoires in COVID-19. Across the whole study: Nucleic acid was either cDNA or gDNA, and it came from T cells, B-cell-depleted T cells, or PBMCs.

In the original workflow: The assay estimated nucleated cells by amplifying reference gene primers. The protocol was immunoSEQ multiplex PCR, while the TCRdb copy is restricted to in-frame clones and leaves out a portion. Clone size and the V and J calls come from that table; the DNA yielded D and trimming. The repertoire consists of approximately 130,000 clones, with 82% occurring once and the leading ten covering around an eighth. With 4 bases removed from V and 2 bases from J, the gap between germline ends came to 12 bases. The CDR3 is 13 residues long. Germline CDR1 DFQATT, CDR2 SNEGSKA (reference sequence).

The chain recombines TRBV20-1 with TRBJ2-7, with D possibly TRBD1 on 6 matching bases. This TCR came from a human donor in a cohort sampled during active COVID-19. Specimen: peripheral blood. CDR3 nucleotides: TGCAGTGCTACTGACAGGCGAGCCTACGAGCAGTACTTC. This codes for CSATDRRAYEQYF.